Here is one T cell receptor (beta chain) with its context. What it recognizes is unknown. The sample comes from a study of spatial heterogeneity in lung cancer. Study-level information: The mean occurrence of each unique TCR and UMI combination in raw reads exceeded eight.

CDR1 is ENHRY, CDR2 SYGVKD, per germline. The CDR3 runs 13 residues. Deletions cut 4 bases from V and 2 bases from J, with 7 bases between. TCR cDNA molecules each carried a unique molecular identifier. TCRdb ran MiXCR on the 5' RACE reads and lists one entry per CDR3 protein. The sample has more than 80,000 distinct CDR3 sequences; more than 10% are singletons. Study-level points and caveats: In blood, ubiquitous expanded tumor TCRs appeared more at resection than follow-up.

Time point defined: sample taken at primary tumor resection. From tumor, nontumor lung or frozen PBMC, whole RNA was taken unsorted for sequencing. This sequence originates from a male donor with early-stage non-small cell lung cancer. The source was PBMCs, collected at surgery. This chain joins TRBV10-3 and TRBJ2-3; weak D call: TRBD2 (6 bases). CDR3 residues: CAISADYTDTQYF. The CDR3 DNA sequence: TGTGCCATCAGTGCGGACTACACAGATACGCAGTATTTT.